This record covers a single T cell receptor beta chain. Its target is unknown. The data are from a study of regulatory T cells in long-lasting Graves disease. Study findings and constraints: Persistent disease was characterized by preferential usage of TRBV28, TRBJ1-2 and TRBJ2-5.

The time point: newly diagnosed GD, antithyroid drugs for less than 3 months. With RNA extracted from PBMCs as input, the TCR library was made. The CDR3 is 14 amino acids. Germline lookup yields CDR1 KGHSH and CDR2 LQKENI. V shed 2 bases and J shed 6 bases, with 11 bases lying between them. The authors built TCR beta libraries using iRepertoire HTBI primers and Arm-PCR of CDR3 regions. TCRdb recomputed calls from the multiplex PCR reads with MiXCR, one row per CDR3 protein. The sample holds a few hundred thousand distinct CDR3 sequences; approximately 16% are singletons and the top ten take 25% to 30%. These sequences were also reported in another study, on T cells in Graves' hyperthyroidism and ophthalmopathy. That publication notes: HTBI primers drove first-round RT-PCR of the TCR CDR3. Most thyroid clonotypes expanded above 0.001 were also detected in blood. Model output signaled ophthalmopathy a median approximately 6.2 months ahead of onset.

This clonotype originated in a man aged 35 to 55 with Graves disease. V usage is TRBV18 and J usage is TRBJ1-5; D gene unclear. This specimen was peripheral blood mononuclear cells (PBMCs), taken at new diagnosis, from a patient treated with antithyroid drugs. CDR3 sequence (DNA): TGTGCCAGCTCACCAAGCACAATGGTTCAGCCCCAGCATTTT. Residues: CASSPSTMVQPQHF.